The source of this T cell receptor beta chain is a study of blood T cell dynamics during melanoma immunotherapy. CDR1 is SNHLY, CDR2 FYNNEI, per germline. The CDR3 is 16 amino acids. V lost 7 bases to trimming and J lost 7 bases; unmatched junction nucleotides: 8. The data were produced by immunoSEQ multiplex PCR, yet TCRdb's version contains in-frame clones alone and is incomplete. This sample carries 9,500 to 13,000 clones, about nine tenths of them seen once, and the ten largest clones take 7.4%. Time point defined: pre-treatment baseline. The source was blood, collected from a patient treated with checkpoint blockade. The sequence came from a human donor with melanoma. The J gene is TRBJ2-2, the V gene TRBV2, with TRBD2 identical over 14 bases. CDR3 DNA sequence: TGTGCCAGCACCAGGACTAGCGGGAGGCAGGGCGGGGAGCTGTTTTTT. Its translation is CASTRTSGRQGGELFF.